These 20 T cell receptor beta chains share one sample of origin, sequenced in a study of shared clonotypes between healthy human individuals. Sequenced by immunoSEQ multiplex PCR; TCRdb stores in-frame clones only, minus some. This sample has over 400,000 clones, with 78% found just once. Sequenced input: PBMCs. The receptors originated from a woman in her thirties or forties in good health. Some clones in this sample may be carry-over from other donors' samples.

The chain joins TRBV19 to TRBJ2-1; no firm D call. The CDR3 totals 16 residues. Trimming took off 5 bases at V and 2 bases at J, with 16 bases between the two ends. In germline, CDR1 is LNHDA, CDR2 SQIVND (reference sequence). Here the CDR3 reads CASSPLASTAYNEQFF. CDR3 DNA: TGTGCCAGTAGTCCCCTTGCCTCAACCGCCTACAATGAGCAGTTCTTC.

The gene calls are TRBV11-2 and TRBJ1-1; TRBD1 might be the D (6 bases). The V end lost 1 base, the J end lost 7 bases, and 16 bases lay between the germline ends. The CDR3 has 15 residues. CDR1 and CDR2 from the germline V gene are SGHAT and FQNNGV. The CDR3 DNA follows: TGTGCCAGCAGCTTAGGCCCAGGGGTCGCCAATGAAGCTTTCTTT. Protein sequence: CASSLGPGVANEAFF.

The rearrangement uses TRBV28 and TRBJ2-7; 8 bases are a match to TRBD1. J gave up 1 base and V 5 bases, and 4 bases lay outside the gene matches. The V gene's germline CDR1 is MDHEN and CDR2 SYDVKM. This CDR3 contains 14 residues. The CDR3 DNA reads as TGTGCCAGCAGTACCGGACAGGGTTCCTACGAGCAGTACTTC. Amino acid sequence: CASSTGQGSYEQYF.

DNA of the CDR3: TGTGCCAGCACAAGGAACGGGAGAATCACAGATACGCAGTATTTT. This codes for CASTRNGRITDTQYF. The genes are TRBV11-2 and TRBJ2-3; D is perhaps TRBD2 (6 bases). The length of the CDR3 is 15 residues. Germline CDR1 is SGHAT and CDR2 is FQNNGV. V was cut by 7 bases and J by 2 bases, with 16 bases left in between.

For the CDR3, the DNA is TGTGCCAGCAGTTTCGCCCCTCTCTTGGAGCAGTACTTC. Amino acids: CASSFAPLLEQYF. V is TRBV27 and J is TRBJ2-7; D call uncertain. CDR1 is MNHEY and CDR2 is SMNVEV in the germline V gene (reference sequence). This CDR3 has 13 residues. V lost 3 bases and J lost 7, with 13 bases in between.

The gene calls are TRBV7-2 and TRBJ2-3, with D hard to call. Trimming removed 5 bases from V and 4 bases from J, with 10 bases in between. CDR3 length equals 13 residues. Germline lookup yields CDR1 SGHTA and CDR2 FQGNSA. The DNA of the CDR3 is TGTGCCAGCAGCCTGTCGGGTGCAGATACGCAGTATTTT. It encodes CASSLSGADTQYF.

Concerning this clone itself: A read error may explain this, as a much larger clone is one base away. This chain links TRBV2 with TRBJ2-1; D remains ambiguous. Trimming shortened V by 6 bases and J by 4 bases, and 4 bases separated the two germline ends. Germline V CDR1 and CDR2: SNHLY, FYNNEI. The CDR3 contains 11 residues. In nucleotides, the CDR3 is TGTGCCAGCAGCGCATACAATGAGCAGTTCTTC. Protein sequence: CASSAYNEQFF. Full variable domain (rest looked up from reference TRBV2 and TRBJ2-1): EPEVTQTPSHQVTQMGQEVILRCVPISNHLYFYWYRQILGQKVEFLVSFYNNEISEKSEIFDDQFSVERPDGSNFTLKIRSTKLEDSAMYFCASSAYNEQFFGPGTRLTVL.

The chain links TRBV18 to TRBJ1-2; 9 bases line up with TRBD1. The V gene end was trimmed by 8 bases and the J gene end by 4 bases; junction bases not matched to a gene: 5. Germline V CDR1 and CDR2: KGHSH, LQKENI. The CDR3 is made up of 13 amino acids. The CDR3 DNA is TGTGCCAGCACCGAGACAGGGGGCTATGGCTACACCTTC. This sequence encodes CASTETGGYGYTF.

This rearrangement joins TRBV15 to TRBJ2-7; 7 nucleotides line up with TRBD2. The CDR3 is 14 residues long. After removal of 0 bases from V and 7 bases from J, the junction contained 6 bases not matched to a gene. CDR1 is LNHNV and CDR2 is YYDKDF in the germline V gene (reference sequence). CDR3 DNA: TGTGCCACCAGCAGAGAACGGGAGGCCCGGGAGCAGTACTTC. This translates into CATSREREAREQYF.

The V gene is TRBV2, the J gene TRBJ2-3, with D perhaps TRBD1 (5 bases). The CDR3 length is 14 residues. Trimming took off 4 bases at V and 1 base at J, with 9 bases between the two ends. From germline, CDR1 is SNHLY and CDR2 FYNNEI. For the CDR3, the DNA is TGTGCCAGCAGTGTTGTCAGGGGCACAGATACGCAGTATTTT. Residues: CASSVVRGTDTQYF.

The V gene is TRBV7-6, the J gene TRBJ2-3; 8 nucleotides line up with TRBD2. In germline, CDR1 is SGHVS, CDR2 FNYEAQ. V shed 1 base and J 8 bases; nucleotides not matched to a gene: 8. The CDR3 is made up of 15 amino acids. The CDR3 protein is CASSLGSGGLGTQYF. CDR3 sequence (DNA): TGTGCCAGCAGCTTAGGGAGCGGGGGTCTAGGTACGCAGTATTTT.

The CDR3 region has the DNA TGTGCCAGCAGTTACTTCGCGGGTGAGCAGTTCTTC. This sequence encodes CASSYFAGEQFF. The V call is TRBV6-6, the J call TRBJ2-1; the D gene is possibly TRBD2 (5 bases). The CDR3 has 12 amino acids. Trimming shortened V by 1 base and J by 9 bases, and 7 bases separated the two germline ends. CDR1 and CDR2 from the germline V gene are MNHNY and SVGAGI (reference sequence).

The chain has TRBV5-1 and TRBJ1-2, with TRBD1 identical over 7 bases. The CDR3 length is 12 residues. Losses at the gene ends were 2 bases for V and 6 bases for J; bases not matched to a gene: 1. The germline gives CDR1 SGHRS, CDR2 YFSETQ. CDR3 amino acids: CASSFDRDGYTF. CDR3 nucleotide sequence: TGCGCCAGCAGCTTTGACAGGGATGGCTACACCTTC. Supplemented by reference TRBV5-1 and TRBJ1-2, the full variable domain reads KAGVTQTPRYLIKTRGQQVTLSCSPISGHRSVSWYQQTPGQGLQFLFEYFSETQRNKGNFPGRFSGRQFSNSRSEMNVSTLELGDSALYLCASSFDRDGYTFGSGTRLTVV.

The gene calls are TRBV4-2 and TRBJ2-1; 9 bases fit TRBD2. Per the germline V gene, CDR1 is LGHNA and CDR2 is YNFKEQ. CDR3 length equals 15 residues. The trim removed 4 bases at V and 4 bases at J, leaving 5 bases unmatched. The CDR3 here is CASSPLAGPYNEQFF. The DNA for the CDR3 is TGTGCCAGCAGCCCACTAGCGGGTCCTTACAATGAGCAGTTCTTC.

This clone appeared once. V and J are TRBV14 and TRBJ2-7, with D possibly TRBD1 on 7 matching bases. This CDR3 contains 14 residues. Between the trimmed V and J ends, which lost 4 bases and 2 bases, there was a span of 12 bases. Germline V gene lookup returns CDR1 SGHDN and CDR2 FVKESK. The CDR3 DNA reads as TGTGCCAGCAGCCTTACCAGGGGGGCCTACGAGCAGTACTTC. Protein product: CASSLTRGAYEQYF.

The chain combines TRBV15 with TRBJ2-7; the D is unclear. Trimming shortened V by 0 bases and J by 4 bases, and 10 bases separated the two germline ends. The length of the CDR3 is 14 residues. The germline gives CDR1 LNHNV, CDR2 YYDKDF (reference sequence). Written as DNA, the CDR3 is TGTGCCACCAGCAGAGATCCCAACATGTACGAGCAGTACTTC. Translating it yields CATSRDPNMYEQYF.

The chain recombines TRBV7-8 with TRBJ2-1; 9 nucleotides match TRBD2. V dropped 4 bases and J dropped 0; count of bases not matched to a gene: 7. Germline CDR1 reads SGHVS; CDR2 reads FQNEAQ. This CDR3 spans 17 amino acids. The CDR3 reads CASSSTRGRVSYNEQFF. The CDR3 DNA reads TGTGCCAGCAGCTCCACCCGCGGGAGGGTCTCCTACAATGAGCAGTTCTTC.

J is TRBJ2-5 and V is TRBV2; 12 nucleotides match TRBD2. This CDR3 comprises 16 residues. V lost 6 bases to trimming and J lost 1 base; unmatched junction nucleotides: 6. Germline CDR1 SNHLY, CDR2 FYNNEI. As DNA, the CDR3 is TGTGCCAGCAGACGGACTAGCGGGATAACCCAAGAGACCCAGTACTTC. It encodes CASRRTSGITQETQYF.

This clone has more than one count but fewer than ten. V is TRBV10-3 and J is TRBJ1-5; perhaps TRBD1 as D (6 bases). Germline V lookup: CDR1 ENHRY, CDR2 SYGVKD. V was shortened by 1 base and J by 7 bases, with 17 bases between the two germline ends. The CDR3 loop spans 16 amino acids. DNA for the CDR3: TGTGCCATCAGTGAGTTGGGGGGGCAAGAGAGACAGCCCCAGCATTTT. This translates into CAISELGGQERQPQHF.

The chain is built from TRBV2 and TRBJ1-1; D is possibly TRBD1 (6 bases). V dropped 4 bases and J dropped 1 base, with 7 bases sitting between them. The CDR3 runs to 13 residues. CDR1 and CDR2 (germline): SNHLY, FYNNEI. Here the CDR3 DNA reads TGTGCCAGCAGTGTCAGGGGGAACACTGAAGCTTTCTTT. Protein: CASSVRGNTEAFF.